The 20 T cell receptor beta chains below come from one sample, sequenced in a study of T cells expressing NK-cell markers. TCRdb reprocessed the 5' RACE reads and keeps a single row for each CDR3 protein, giving no DNA. The sample holds about 400,000 distinct CDR3 sequences. Sequencing was performed on blood T cells: a sorted CD56 or NKG2C T cell subset, CD4+ or CD8+ T cells, or bulk PBMC T cells (not recorded which). The receptors here all came from a woman aged 50 to 65 in good health.

This rearrangement joins TRBV5-1 to TRBJ2-3; the D gene TCRdb calls, TRBD2, cannot be checked with no DNA. The CDR3 loop spans 15 amino acids. CDR1 is SGHRS, CDR2 YFSETQ, per germline. The CDR3 reads CASSGRDFPQDTQYF.

The chain combines TRBV18 with TRBJ1-1. The germline V gene encodes CDR1 KGHSH and CDR2 LQKENI. The CDR3 is 11 amino acids. The CDR3 is CASSPSGEAFF.

This sequence joins TRBV28 and TRBJ2-4; absent DNA, TCRdb's TRBD1 call cannot be checked. From germline, CDR1 is MDHEN and CDR2 SYDVKM. This CDR3 contains 16 residues. Here the CDR3 reads CASSSPSGTITGIQYF. The whole variable domain, filled in from reference TRBV28 and TRBJ2-4, reads DVKVTQSSRYLVKRTGEKVFLECVQDMDHENMFWYRQDPGLGLRLIYFSYDVKMKEKGDIPEGYSVSREKKERFSLILESASTNQTSMYLCASSSPSGTITGIQYFGAGTRLSVL.

The gene calls are TRBV6-1 and TRBJ1-2; TCRdb's assignment of TRBD1 cannot be checked, as there is no DNA. This CDR3 has 14 residues. Germline values: CDR1 MNHNS, CDR2 SASEGT. CDR3 region: CATRVSPPNYGYTF.

This sequence joins TRBV5-1 and TRBJ2-3; TCRdb's D call, TRBD1, is unchecked because there is no DNA. The CDR3 sequence is 15 residues long. Germline V CDR1 and CDR2: SGHRS, YFSETQ. CDR3 loop: CASSPPPGTTDTQYF.

The chain has TRBV7-8 and TRBJ1-2. The CDR3 length is 14 residues. Germline CDR1 reads SGHVS; CDR2 reads FQNEAQ. CDR3 sequence: CASSLDRSAYGYTF.

The V call is TRBV12-3 or TRBV12-4, the J call TRBJ2-1. CDR3 length: 13 residues. This chain's CDR3 is CASSYFLTREQFF.

The chain links TRBV7-9 to TRBJ1-1; TCRdb calls TRBD1, which cannot be checked without DNA. This CDR3 spans 16 amino acids. Germline CDR1 is SEHNR and CDR2 is FQNEAQ (reference sequence). CDR3: CASSPPNTEAGTEAFF.

The chain carries TRBV5-1 and TRBJ1-4; TCRdb's D call, TRBD1, is unchecked because there is no DNA. CDR1 SGHRS and CDR2 YFSETQ come from the germline V gene. The CDR3 is 13 residues long. The CDR3 here is CASSRDTGEKLFF.

The rearrangement links TRBV12-3 or TRBV12-4 to TRBJ1-5; TCRdb proposes TRBD1, but this gene call is untestable without DNA. This CDR3 spans 17 amino acids. This CDR3 reads CASSPRATGKVDQPQHF.

This sequence joins TRBV9 and TRBJ2-1; TCRdb outputs TRBD2, but without DNA this stays unchecked. The CDR3 is 15 amino acids. Germline V gene data show CDR1 as SGDLS and CDR2 as YYNGEE. The CDR3 reads CASSVSGRDGNEQFF.

V gene TRBV4-2 combines with J gene TRBJ2-3; TCRdb lists TRBD2, though no DNA is available to test this call. Germline assignment: CDR1 LGHNA and CDR2 YNFKEQ. The CDR3 length is 16 residues. CDR3 region: CASSQGTGREVDTQYF.

The V and J genes are TRBV3-1 and TRBJ2-7; TCRdb reports TRBD1, a call that lacks DNA to check it against. Per the germline V gene, CDR1 is LGHDT and CDR2 is YNNKEL (reference sequence). The CDR3 runs 13 residues. CDR3 in amino acids: CASSPWTGYEQYF.

The V gene is TRBV5-6, the J gene TRBJ2-7. Per germline, CDR1 SGHDT and CDR2 YYEEEE. This CDR3 region has 14 residues. The CDR3 protein is CASSFRTPTFEQYF.

The chain employs TRBV24-1 and TRBJ2-1; TCRdb indicates TRBD2, and absent DNA this call remains unverified. The germline V gene encodes CDR1 KGHDR and CDR2 SFDVKD. The length of the CDR3 is 15 residues. The CDR3 spells CATSDFKLAGYEQFF.

CDR3 in amino acids: CASSYSKVQGAEAFF. J is TRBJ1-1 and V is TRBV6-6; the TRBD1 assignment by TCRdb is unverifiable without DNA. This CDR3 contains 15 residues. The germline CDR1 and CDR2 sequences are MNHNY and SVGAGI (reference sequence).

J is TRBJ2-2 and V is TRBV7-3. The CDR3 has 13 residues. The V gene's germline CDR1 is SGHTA and CDR2 FQGTGA. CDR3 loop: CASSRINTGELFF.

The chain has TRBV4-1 and TRBJ2-7. There are 13 residues in the CDR3. Per germline, CDR1 MGHRA and CDR2 YSYEKL. CDR3: CASSLRSGYEQYF.

This rearrangement joins TRBV11-2 to TRBJ1-1; TCRdb's D gene call, TRBD1, goes unchecked for lack of DNA. The germline gives CDR1 SGHAT, CDR2 FQNNGV. The CDR3 spans 14 residues. CDR3 sequence: CASSLVEGGGEAFF.

The chain is built from TRBV5-1 and TRBJ2-1; without DNA, the TCRdb call of TRBD1 cannot be checked. The CDR3 is 12 residues long. CDR1 is SGHRS and CDR2 is YFSETQ in the germline V gene. The CDR3 sequence is CASSYTGNEQFF.